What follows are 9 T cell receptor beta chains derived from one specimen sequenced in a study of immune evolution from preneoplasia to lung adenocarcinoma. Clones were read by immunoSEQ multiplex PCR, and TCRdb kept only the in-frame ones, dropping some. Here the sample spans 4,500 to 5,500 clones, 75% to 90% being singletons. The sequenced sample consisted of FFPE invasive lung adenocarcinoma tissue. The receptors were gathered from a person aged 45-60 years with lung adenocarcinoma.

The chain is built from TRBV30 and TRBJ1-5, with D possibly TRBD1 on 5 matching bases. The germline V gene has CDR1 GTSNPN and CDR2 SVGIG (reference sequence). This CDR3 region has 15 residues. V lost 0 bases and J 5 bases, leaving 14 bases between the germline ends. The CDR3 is CAWSVGGWGDQPQHF. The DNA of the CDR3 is TGTGCCTGGAGTGTAGGAGGGTGGGGGGATCAGCCCCAGCATTTT.

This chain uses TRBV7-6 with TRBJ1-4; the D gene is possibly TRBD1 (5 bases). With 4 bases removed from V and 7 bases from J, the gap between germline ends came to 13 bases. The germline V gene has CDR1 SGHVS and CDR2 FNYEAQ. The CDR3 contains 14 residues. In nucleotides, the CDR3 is TGTGCCAGCAGCTCCGGGGGACTCAGTGAAAAACTGTTTTTT. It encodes CASSSGGLSEKLFF. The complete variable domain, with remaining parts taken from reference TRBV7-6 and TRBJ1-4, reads GAGVSQSPRYKVTKRGQDVALRCDPISGHVSLYWYRQALGQGPEFLTYFNYEAQQDKSGLPNDRFSAERPEGSISTLTIQRTEQRDSAMYRCASSSGGLSEKLFFGSGTQLSVL.

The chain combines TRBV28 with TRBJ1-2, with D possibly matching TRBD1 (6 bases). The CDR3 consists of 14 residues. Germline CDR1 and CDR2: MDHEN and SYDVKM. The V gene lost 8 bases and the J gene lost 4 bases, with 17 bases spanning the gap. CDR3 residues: CASLLTGNLYGYTF. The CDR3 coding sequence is TGTGCCAGCCTCCTAACAGGGAACCTCTATGGCTACACCTTC.

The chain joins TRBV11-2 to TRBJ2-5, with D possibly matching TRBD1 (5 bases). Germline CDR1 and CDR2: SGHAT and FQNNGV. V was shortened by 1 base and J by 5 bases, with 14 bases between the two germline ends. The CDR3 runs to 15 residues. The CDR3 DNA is TGTGCCAGCAGCTTAGCAGGAACCAAGGGGGAGACCCAGTACTTC. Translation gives CASSLAGTKGETQYF.

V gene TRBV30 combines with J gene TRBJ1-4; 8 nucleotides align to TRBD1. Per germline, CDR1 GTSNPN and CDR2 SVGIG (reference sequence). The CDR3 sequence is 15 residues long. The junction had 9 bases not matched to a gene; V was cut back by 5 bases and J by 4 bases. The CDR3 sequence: CAWQHTGGINEKLFF. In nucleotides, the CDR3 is TGTGCCTGGCAACATACAGGGGGTATTAATGAAAAACTGTTTTTT.

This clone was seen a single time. The CDR3 region is CASSYRDNQPQHF. The CDR3 nucleotides read TGTGCCAGCAGTTACAGGGATAATCAGCCCCAGCATTTT. The chain joins TRBV6-6 to TRBJ1-5; D unclear. CDR1 MNHNY and CDR2 SVGAGI come from the germline V gene (reference sequence). This CDR3 has 13 amino acids. V was pared by 2 bases and J by 4 bases, with 6 bases between.

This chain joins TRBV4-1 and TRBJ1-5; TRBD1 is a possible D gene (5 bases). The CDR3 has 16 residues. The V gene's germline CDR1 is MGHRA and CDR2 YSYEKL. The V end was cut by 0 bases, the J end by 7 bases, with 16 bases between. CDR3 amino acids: CASSQDWGESHQPQHF. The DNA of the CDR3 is TGCGCCAGCAGCCAAGATTGGGGGGAGTCCCACCAGCCCCAGCATTTT.

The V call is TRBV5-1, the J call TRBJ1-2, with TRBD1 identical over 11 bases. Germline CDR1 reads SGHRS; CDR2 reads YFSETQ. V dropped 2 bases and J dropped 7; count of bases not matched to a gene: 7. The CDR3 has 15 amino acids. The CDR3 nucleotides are TGCGCCAGCAGCTTTCGAGGACAGGGGGCCAGTGGCTACACCTTC. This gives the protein CASSFRGQGASGYTF.

CDR3 bases: TGTGCCAGCAGTTTGGACATCCCCAACGTCCTGACTTTC. Translation gives CASSLDIPNVLTF. The gene calls are TRBV28 and TRBJ2-6; weak D call: TRBD1 (5 bases). CDR3 length: 13 amino acids. The V and J ends lost 3 bases and 8 bases respectively, with 8 bases between them. Per germline, CDR1 MDHEN and CDR2 SYDVKM.